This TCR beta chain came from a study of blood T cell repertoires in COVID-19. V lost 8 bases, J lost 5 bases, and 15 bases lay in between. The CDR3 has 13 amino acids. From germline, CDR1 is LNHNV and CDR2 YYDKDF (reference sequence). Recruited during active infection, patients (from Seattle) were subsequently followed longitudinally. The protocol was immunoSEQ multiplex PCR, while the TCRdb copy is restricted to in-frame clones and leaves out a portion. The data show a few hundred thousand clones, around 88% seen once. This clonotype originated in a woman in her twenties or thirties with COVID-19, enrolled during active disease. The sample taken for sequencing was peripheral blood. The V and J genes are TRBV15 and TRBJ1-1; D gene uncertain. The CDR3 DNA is TGTGCCACCGCACGGGGAATCAAGACTGAAGCTTTCTTT. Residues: CATARGIKTEAFF. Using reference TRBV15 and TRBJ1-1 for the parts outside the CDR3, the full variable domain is DAMVIQNPRYQVTQFGKPVTLSCSQTLNHNVMYWYQQKSSQAPKLLFHYYDKDFNNEADTPDNFQSRRPNTSFCFLDIRSPGLGDTAMYLCATARGIKTEAFFGQGTRLTVV.